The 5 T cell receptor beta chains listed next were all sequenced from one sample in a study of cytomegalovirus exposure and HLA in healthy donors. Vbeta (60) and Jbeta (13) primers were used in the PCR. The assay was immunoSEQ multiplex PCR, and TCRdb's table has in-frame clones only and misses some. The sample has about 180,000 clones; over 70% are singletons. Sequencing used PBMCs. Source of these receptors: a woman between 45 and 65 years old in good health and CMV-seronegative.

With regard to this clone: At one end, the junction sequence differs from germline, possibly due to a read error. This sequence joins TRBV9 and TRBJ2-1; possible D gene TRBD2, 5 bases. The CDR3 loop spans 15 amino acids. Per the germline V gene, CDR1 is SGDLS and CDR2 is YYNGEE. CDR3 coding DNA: TGTGCCAGCAGCGTAGACGGGGTCGGGTACAGTGAGCAGTTCTTC. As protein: CASSVDGVGYSEQFF.

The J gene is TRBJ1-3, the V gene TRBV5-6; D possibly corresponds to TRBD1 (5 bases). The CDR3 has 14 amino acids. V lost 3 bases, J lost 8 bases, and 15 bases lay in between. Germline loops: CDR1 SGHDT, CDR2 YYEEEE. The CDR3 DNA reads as TGTGCCAGCAGCTGGGGGGATCGGGGAGACACCATATATTTT. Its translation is CASSWGDRGDTIYF.

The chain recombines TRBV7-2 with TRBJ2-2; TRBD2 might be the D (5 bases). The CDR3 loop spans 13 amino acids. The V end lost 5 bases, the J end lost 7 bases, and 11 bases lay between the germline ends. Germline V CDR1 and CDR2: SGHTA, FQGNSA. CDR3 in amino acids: CASSTQSGGELFF. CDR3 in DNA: TGTGCCAGCAGCACTCAGAGCGGCGGGGAGCTGTTTTTT.

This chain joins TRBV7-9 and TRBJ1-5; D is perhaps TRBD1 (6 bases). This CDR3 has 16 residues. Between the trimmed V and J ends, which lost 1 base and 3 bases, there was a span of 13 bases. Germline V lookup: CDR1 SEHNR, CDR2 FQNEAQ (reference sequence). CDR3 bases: TGTGCCAGCAGCTTAGGAGGGAGGGGGGCCAATCAGCCCCAGCATTTT. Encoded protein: CASSLGGRGANQPQHF. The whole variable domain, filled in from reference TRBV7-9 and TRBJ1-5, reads DTGVSQNPRHKITKRGQNVTFRCDPISEHNRLYWYRQTLGQGPEFLTYFQNEAQLEKSRLLSDRFSAERPKGSFSTLEIQRTEQGDSAMYLCASSLGGRGANQPQHFGDGTRLSIL.

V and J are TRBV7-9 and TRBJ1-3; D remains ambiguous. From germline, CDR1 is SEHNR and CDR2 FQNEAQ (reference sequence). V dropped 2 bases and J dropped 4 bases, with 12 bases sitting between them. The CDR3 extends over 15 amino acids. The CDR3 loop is CASSLLGNPGNTIYF. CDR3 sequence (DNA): TGTGCCAGCAGCTTACTGGGCAACCCCGGAAACACCATATATTTT. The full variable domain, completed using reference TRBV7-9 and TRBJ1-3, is DTGVSQNPRHKITKRGQNVTFRCDPISEHNRLYWYRQTLGQGPEFLTYFQNEAQLEKSRLLSDRFSAERPKGSFSTLEIQRTEQGDSAMYLCASSLLGNPGNTIYFGEGSWLTVV.